These T cell receptor beta chains were read from a single sample in a study of breast tumors, draining lymph nodes, adjacent tissues. TCRdb re-called the multiplex PCR reads with MiXCR, one entry per CDR3 protein. The sample lists around 130,000 distinct CDR3 sequences; approximately 21% were seen once. Sequencing input: axillary lymph node tissue. These receptors were taken from a female donor with breast cancer. Some clones in this sample may be carry-over from other donors' samples. The conserved cysteine and the conserved F or W are not part of the CDR3 here. Clone size, where shown, is once, few, many, or a class for clones that have expanded.

abundance | v_gene | CDR3aa
many | TRBV7-8 | ASSLASRFGSVYNEQF
many | TRBV6-6 | AGGSGMVNEKLF
many | TRBV3-1 | ASSMGGAGYGYT
many | TRBV29-1 | SVQTTSSYEQY
few | TRBV30 | ACFIRDRAFGQKLF
NA | TRBV30 | AWNPTAWGYT
many | TRBV19 | ASGPTTGAFQPQH
many | TRBV5-4 | ASSLFGGGYEQY
few | TRBV12-5 | ASAWARNSGNTIY
many | TRBV28 | ASSFLMGGTDTQY
many | TRBV6-5 | ASSLAGPGNTIY
NA | TRBV19 | ASSIMTSEMGNEQF
NA | TRBV6-7 | ASSYSTDRGRNSNQPQH
NA | TRBV5-5 | ASTRGIGTDTQY
many | TRBV19 | ASSIGTVGNQPQH
many | TRBV15 | ATSIPKGQSNYGYT